This TCR beta chain was documented in a study of PD-L1 blockade in urothelial cancer. Turning to the study itself: Timepoints chosen for blood analysis were 3 weeks (second dose) and 6 weeks after treatment start. T cells were recovered from blood samples at a median of approximately 150,000. Study-wide findings and caveats: Enhanced expansion of tumor-associated blood clones at 3 weeks characterized durable-benefit patients.

Some clones are missing from TCRdb's copy, which holds only in-frame ones; the method was immunoSEQ multiplex PCR. The data show some 50,000 clones, around 89% seen once. V was shortened by 1 base and J by 1 base, with 6 bases between the two germline ends. This CDR3 region has 15 residues. Germline V gene sequence: CDR1 SGHDT, CDR2 YYEEEE. Concerning this clone: Its target is not known.

The source of this sequence is an elderly man with urothelial cancer. V usage is TRBV5-6 and J usage is TRBJ2-6; D unclear. The source was PBMCs, collected around atezolizumab (anti-PD-L1) treatment. The CDR3 DNA reads as TGTGCCAGCAGCTTGTTACTATCTGGGGCCAACGTCCTGACTTTC. This encodes CASSLLLSGANVLTF.